This TCR beta chain originates from a study of blood T cell repertoires in COVID-19. Across the study: T cells, B-cell-depleted T cells, or PBMCs provided the cDNA or gDNA that served as material.

Recruited during active infection, patients (from Seattle) were subsequently followed longitudinally. CDR1 is KGHSH and CDR2 is LQKENI in the germline V gene. The ends were cut back, 3 bases at V and 5 bases at J, with 19 bases in the middle. This CDR3 spans 16 amino acids. The data were produced by immunoSEQ multiplex PCR, yet TCRdb's version contains in-frame clones alone and is incomplete. The sample holds roughly 200,000 clones, around 85% seen once. The sample taken for sequencing was peripheral blood. The rearrangement uses TRBV18 and TRBJ2-5; possible D gene TRBD2, 5 bases. The clonotype was recovered from a person aged 70 to 85 with COVID-19, enrolled during active disease. The CDR3 is CASSPLSSGRGETQYF. The CDR3 region has the DNA TGTGCCAGCTCACCTCTATCCTCCGGAAGAGGGGAGACCCAGTACTTC.